Following are 28 T cell receptor beta chains from one sample sequenced in a study of persistence of HIV-infected CD4 T cells. Their specific antigens are unknown. The stimulus was an HIV-1 Gag 15-mer peptide pool, about 1 ug/peptide/mL. Sorting selected CD4+ T cells upregulating both CD40 ligand and CD69. This was the immunoSEQ version 4 assay in survey mode. Only in-frame clones appear in the TCRdb table, and some are missing; sequencing was by immunoSEQ multiplex PCR. The sample shows around 32,000 clones, approximately 70% of them seen only once. Sequences were derived from CD4+ T cells sorted from PBMCs after approximately 19-hour stimulation, sampled from a patient who received antiretroviral therapy. All receptors come from an adult man with HIV who was CMV-seropositive.

This clone was counted between two and nine times. This chain links TRBV27 with TRBJ1-6; D is possibly TRBD1 (6 bases). Trimming removed 6 bases at V and 3 bases at J, with 27 bases between. Germline V gene lookup returns CDR1 MNHEY and CDR2 SMNVEV (reference sequence). The CDR3 spans 20 residues. The CDR3 coding sequence is TGTGCCAGCAGCCGTCTCCAGGGGCTGACCTCCTCGAGCTATAATTCACCCCTCCACTTT. It yields the protein CASSRLQGLTSSSYNSPLHF.

This clone was detected only a few times. The chain couples TRBV6-1 to TRBJ1-5; D is uncertain. CDR3 length equals 16 residues. Trimming left V 0 bases short and J 2 bases short, with 11 bases between. Germline CDR1 is MNHNS and CDR2 is SASEGT. CDR3 nucleotides: TGTGCCAGCAGTGAAGCAGGGTATAGCGGCAATCAGCCCCAGCATTTT. Its translation is CASSEAGYSGNQPQHF.

The rearrangement joins TRBV20-1 to TRBJ2-4; D might be TRBD2 (5 bases). Germline V CDR1 and CDR2: DFQATT, SNEGSKA (reference sequence). CDR3 size: 12 residues. V was shortened by 3 bases and J by 6 bases, with 9 bases between the two germline ends. The CDR3 sequence: CSASLGRNIQYF. The CDR3 DNA follows: TGCAGTGCTAGTCTGGGGAGAAACATTCAGTACTTC.

The chain carries TRBV7-2 and TRBJ2-3; D is ambiguous. V lost 1 base and J lost 7, with 12 bases in between. Germline loops: CDR1 SGHTA, CDR2 FQGNSA. The CDR3 loop spans 14 amino acids. The CDR3 coding sequence is TGTGCCAGCAGCTTAGGACCTAGTGGGAATACGCAGTATTTT. It encodes CASSLGPSGNTQYF.

The gene calls are TRBV9 and TRBJ2-1; D unresolved. Trimming took 4 bases from V and 4 from J, leaving 15 bases between them. Germline V gene sequence: CDR1 SGDLS, CDR2 YYNGEE. This CDR3 spans 15 amino acids. The CDR3 region is CASSLSSTNYNEQFF. The CDR3 DNA reads as TGTGCCAGCAGCCTGTCTTCTACCAATTACAATGAGCAGTTCTTC.

Here the CDR3 reads CASSPGPSTSSGANVLTF. The CDR3 DNA reads TGTGCCAGCAGCCCAGGCCCATCGACTAGCTCTGGGGCCAACGTCCTGACTTTC. V is TRBV7-6 and J is TRBJ2-6; D is possibly TRBD2 (6 bases). The CDR3 runs to 18 residues. Deletions cut 5 bases from V and 0 bases from J, with 17 bases between. Germline V lookup: CDR1 SGHVS, CDR2 FNYEAQ.

The table lists this clone with a few counts. The V and J genes are TRBV6-5 and TRBJ1-5, with D possibly matching TRBD1 (5 bases). The length of the CDR3 is 15 residues. V was cut by 7 bases and J by 1 base, with 14 bases left in between. Looked up from germline, CDR1 is MNHEY and CDR2 is SVGAGI. This CDR3 is CASNPGTRSNQPQHF. The CDR3 DNA is TGTGCCAGCAACCCCGGGACGCGGAGCAATCAGCCCCAGCATTTT.

The chain links TRBV5-5 to TRBJ1-6; no firm D call. Trimming took off 0 bases at V and 5 bases at J, with 15 bases between the two ends. There are 17 residues in the CDR3. Looked up from germline, CDR1 is SGHKS and CDR2 is YYEKEE (reference sequence). This CDR3 reads CASSLDGLAIHNSPLHF. Here the CDR3 DNA reads TGTGCCAGCAGCTTGGATGGTTTAGCCATACATAATTCACCCCTCCACTTT. Combining the CDR3 with reference TRBV5-5 and TRBJ1-6 gives the whole variable domain DAGVTQSPTHLIKTRGQQVTLRCSPISGHKSVSWYQQVLGQGPQFIFQYYEKEERGRGNFPDRFSARQFPNYSSELNVNALLLGDSALYLCASSLDGLAIHNSPLHFGNGTRLTVT.

This clone is deemed medium-sized. The V gene is TRBV5-6, the J gene TRBJ1-6; the D gene is possibly TRBD1 (5 bases). The germline V and J ends were trimmed by 2 bases and 10 bases, with 10 bases remaining between them. The germline gives CDR1 SGHDT, CDR2 YYEEEE. The CDR3 is 13 amino acids. This CDR3 reads CASSLRGASPLHF. CDR3 bases: TGTGCCAGCAGCTTAAGGGGCGCCTCACCCCTCCACTTT.

The J gene is TRBJ1-3, the V gene TRBV28, with D perhaps TRBD1 (5 bases). The CDR3 is 16 amino acids. The V gene's germline CDR1 is MDHEN and CDR2 SYDVKM. The germline V and J ends were trimmed by 1 base and 4 bases, with 14 bases remaining between them. In nucleotides, the CDR3 is TGTGCCAGCAGTTTATCGGGACCCAGGTCGGGAAACACCATATATTTT. Its translation is CASSLSGPRSGNTIYF.

The chain has TRBV6-5 and TRBJ2-1, with no clear D. Germline loops: CDR1 MNHEY, CDR2 SVGAGI. Trimming pared 0 bases from V and 10 bases from J, leaving 10 bases between. The CDR3 totals 13 residues. The CDR3 DNA is TGTGCCAGCAGTTACTCGATTCCCGGCGAGCAGTTCTTC. Its translation: CASSYSIPGEQFF.

This clone was observed a handful of times. The chain uses TRBV11-1 and TRBJ1-2; TRBD1 is a possible D gene (5 bases). CDR1 is SGHAT, CDR2 FQDESV, per germline (reference sequence). The CDR3 loop spans 13 amino acids. V lost 0 bases, J lost 6 bases, and 8 bases lay in between. The CDR3 nucleotides read TGTGCCAGCAGCTTAGCGAAGGGGAATGGCTACACCTTC. Encoded protein: CASSLAKGNGYTF.

This chain connects TRBV3-1 (or the pseudogene TRBV3-2) to TRBJ1-4; D remains unclear. Germline lookup yields CDR1 LGHDT and CDR2 YNNKEL (reference sequence). Trimming removed 0 bases at V and 14 bases at J, with 13 bases between. This CDR3 region has 13 residues. The CDR3 protein is CASSQDGSRRLFF. In DNA form, the CDR3 reads TGTGCCAGCAGCCAAGATGGGAGCCGCAGGCTGTTTTTT.

V is TRBV24-1 and J is TRBJ1-2, with D tentatively TRBD1 (6 bases). Germline CDR1 is KGHDR and CDR2 is SFDVKD. The CDR3 spans 14 residues. Trimming shortened V by 4 bases and J by 6 bases, and 14 bases separated the two germline ends. CDR3 nucleotide sequence: TGTGCCACCAGTGAACCCGGGACACCACATGGCTACACCTTC. It codes for CATSEPGTPHGYTF.

The genes are TRBV4-1 and TRBJ2-1; D perhaps matches TRBD2 (5 bases). Germline V CDR1 and CDR2: MGHRA, YSYEKL. With 4 bases removed from V and 3 bases from J, the gap between germline ends came to 10 bases. This CDR3 is built from 14 residues. CDR3 nucleotides: TGCGCCAGCAGCCGTCTTGGGAGCTACAATGAGCAGTTCTTC. Its protein is CASSRLGSYNEQFF.

For the CDR3, the DNA is TGTGCCTGTAGGTTTTTAATGAACACTGAAGCTTTCTTT. As protein: CACRFLMNTEAFF. The rearrangement links TRBV6-5 to TRBJ1-1; no clear D gene. V lost 11 bases to trimming and J lost 0 bases, with 13 bases between them. From germline, CDR1 is MNHEY and CDR2 SVGAGI. The CDR3 runs to 13 residues.

The V and J genes are TRBV5-8 and TRBJ1-2; 8 nucleotides match TRBD1. V was pared by 4 bases and J by 5 bases, with 13 bases of the junction left unmatched. CDR3 size: 16 residues. Germline CDR1 and CDR2: SGHTS and YDEGEE. The CDR3 coding sequence is TGTGCCAGCAGCCGGGGAGGGACAGGACCATTTTATGGCTACACCTTC. This encodes CASSRGGTGPFYGYTF.

V gene TRBV14 combines with J gene TRBJ1-6; D is unclear. From germline, CDR1 is SGHDN and CDR2 FVKESK. The CDR3 covers 14 residues. V lost 1 base to trimming and J lost 7 bases, with 8 bases between them. The CDR3 loop is CASSQGRLNSPLHF. The CDR3 region has the DNA TGTGCCAGCAGCCAAGGGCGGTTGAATTCACCCCTCCACTTT.

In regard to this clone: Sequence at one end of the junction differs from germline and may be a read error. The chain uses TRBV6-1 and TRBJ2-1, with D possibly being TRBD1 (6 bases). CDR1 MNHNS and CDR2 SASEGT come from the germline V gene. The CDR3 runs 11 residues. The CDR3 nucleotides are TGTGCCAGCAGTACAGGGAGAATATTGATCTTC. Translating gives CASSTGRILIF.

V gene TRBV12-3 or TRBV12-4 combines with J gene TRBJ2-1, with 10 nucleotides matching TRBD1. V trimming: 6 bases; J trimming: 15 bases; junction bases outside the gene matches: 5. This CDR3 comprises 11 residues. Here the CDR3 DNA reads TGTGCCAGCAGGGACAGGGGGGCAGGGTTCTTC. Translation gives CASRDRGAGFF.

This clone was seen once. The same CDR3 can be traced to other DNA sequences in this sample. The chain carries TRBV6-5 and TRBJ1-5, with D perhaps matching TRBD1 (5 bases). The CDR3 is 15 residues long. Per germline, CDR1 MNHEY and CDR2 SVGAGI. Trimming took 2 bases from V and 4 from J, leaving 12 bases between them. This chain's CDR3 is CASSYRRDSNQPQHF. Written as DNA, the CDR3 is TGTGCCAGCAGTTACAGACGGGACTCAAATCAGCCCCAGCATTTT.

The genes are TRBV19 and TRBJ2-2; 8 nucleotides line up with TRBD2. This CDR3 is built from 15 residues. Germline lookup yields CDR1 LNHDA and CDR2 SQIVND (reference sequence). V lost 3 bases, J lost 7 bases, and 7 bases stayed unmatched. The CDR3 loop is CASSIRAGVNGELFF. CDR3 nucleotide sequence: TGTGCCAGTAGTATTCGAGCGGGGGTGAACGGGGAGCTGTTTTTT.

This clone was seen just once. The rearrangement joins TRBV7-9 to TRBJ1-1; D is unresolved. Per the germline V gene, CDR1 is SEHNR and CDR2 is FQNEAQ (reference sequence). The CDR3 runs to 13 residues. The V end was cut by 5 bases, the J end by 11 bases, with 18 bases between. CDR3 DNA: TGTGCCAGCAGCCCGGACGGCCCTGGTGGGGCTTTCTTT. Protein sequence: CASSPDGPGGAFF.

The chain employs TRBV28 and TRBJ2-2; the match to TRBD1 covers 7 bases. CDR1 is MDHEN and CDR2 is SYDVKM in the germline V gene. The CDR3 has 15 amino acids. V dropped 2 bases and J dropped 5; count of bases not matched to a gene: 5. CDR3 DNA sequence: TGTGCCAGCAGTTTAGGGGCACAGGGGACCGGGGAGCTGTTTTTT. Amino acids: CASSLGAQGTGELFF.

The chain uses TRBV2 and TRBJ1-4; TRBD1 agrees at 7 bases. CDR3 size: 15 residues. From germline, CDR1 is SNHLY and CDR2 FYNNEI. J lost 3 bases, V lost 1 base, and 2 bases had no gene match. The DNA of the CDR3 is TGTGCCAGCAGTGAAGATCAGGGGGCTAATGAAAAACTGTTTTTT. Protein: CASSEDQGANEKLFF.

This sequence joins TRBV7-9 and TRBJ2-3, with 7 bases aligning to TRBD2. The CDR3 has 17 residues. CDR1 is SEHNR, CDR2 FQNEAQ, per germline (reference sequence). After removal of 2 bases from V and 4 bases from J, the junction contained 12 bases not matched to a gene. The CDR3 loop reads CASSLSIMGGRADTQYF. CDR3 nucleotide sequence: TGTGCCAGCAGCTTATCGATAATGGGAGGGAGGGCAGATACGCAGTATTTT.

The chain couples TRBV18 to TRBJ2-1; the match to TRBD1 covers 9 bases. Looked up from germline, CDR1 is KGHSH and CDR2 is LQKENI. V lost 2 bases, J lost 14 bases, and 19 bases stayed unmatched. The CDR3 length is 17 residues. CDR3 DNA: TGTGCCAGCTCACCAAGGGTTCCGGGACAGGGCACAACTGGGGAGTTCTTC. This gives the protein CASSPRVPGQGTTGEFF.

The chain couples TRBV9 to TRBJ2-3, with D possibly TRBD2 on 5 matching bases. V lost 0 bases to trimming and J lost 9 bases, with 20 bases between them. Germline CDR1 is SGDLS and CDR2 is YYNGEE. This CDR3 is built from 16 residues. CDR3 in DNA: TGTGCCAGCAGCGTAGGGAGCGGCCTACCCGAGTCGACGCAGTATTTT. Protein sequence: CASSVGSGLPESTQYF.